These 21 T cell receptor beta chains were all obtained from the same sample, sequenced in a study of cytomegalovirus exposure and HLA in healthy donors. It was with 60 Vbeta and 13 Jbeta primers that the PCR ran. The method was immunoSEQ multiplex PCR; TCRdb's version includes in-frame clones alone and lacks a portion of them. The profile shows around 130,000 clones, about 73% of them singletons. Sequenced input: PBMCs. These receptors came from a woman in her forties or fifties in good health and CMV-seropositive.

The V call is TRBV9, the J call TRBJ1-1; 8 bases agree with TRBD1. Trimming at V came to 4 bases and at J to 1 base, leaving 6 bases not matched to a gene. Germline V gene sequence: CDR1 SGDLS, CDR2 YYNGEE. This CDR3 has 15 residues. The CDR3: CASSPLGQANTEAFF. In DNA, the CDR3 is TGTGCCAGCAGCCCCTTGGGACAGGCGAACACTGAAGCTTTCTTT.

V is TRBV18 and J is TRBJ2-6, with 8 bases lining up with TRBD1. From germline, CDR1 is KGHSH and CDR2 LQKENI. CDR3 length equals 16 residues. After removal of 3 bases from V and 1 base from J, the junction contained 2 bases not matched to a gene. CDR3 DNA: TGTGCCAGCTCACCGAGGACAGGGTCTGGGGCCAACGTCCTGACTTTC. Amino acids: CASSPRTGSGANVLTF.

This clone was counted a few times. The CDR3 bases are TGCGCCAGCAGCCAACGAATCCGGGACAGTGGGACTGAAGCTTTCTTT. Its protein product is CASSQRIRDSGTEAFF. This sequence joins TRBV4-3 and TRBJ1-1, with 7 bases identical to TRBD1. Germline values: CDR1 LGHNA, CDR2 YSLEER. The CDR3 sequence is 16 residues long. J lost 5 bases, V lost 2 bases, and 11 bases had no gene match.

This chain uses TRBV30 with TRBJ1-1, with TRBD1 matching 7 bases. This CDR3 comprises 17 residues. V was clipped by 0 bases and J by 1 base; unmatched bases: 11. CDR1 GTSNPN and CDR2 SVGIG come from the germline V gene (reference sequence). The CDR3 is CAWSVNRGGGRNTEAFF. Written as DNA, the CDR3 is TGTGCCTGGAGTGTAAACAGGGGCGGTGGAAGGAACACTGAAGCTTTCTTT.

This sequence joins TRBV11-3 and TRBJ2-7, with 8 positions matching TRBD1. Germline trimming cut 6 bases from V and 3 bases from J; bases unmatched to any gene: 10. Per the germline V gene, CDR1 is SGHNT and CDR2 is YENEEA. The CDR3 runs to 15 residues. CDR3 residues: CASRPSGTGVYEQYF. The DNA of the CDR3 is TGTGCCAGCAGACCCTCCGGGACAGGCGTCTACGAGCAGTACTTC. Together with reference TRBV11-3 and TRBJ2-7, the CDR3 gives the full variable domain: EAGVVQSPRYKIIEKKQPVAFWCNPISGHNTLYWYLQNLGQGPELLIRYENEEAVDDSQLPKDRFSAERLKGVDSTLKIQPAELGDSAVYLCASRPSGTGVYEQYFGPGTRLTVT.

The chain employs TRBV30 and TRBJ2-3; a possible D gene is TRBD1 (7 bases). Per the germline V gene, CDR1 is GTSNPN and CDR2 is SVGIG (reference sequence). V gave up 5 bases and J gave up 3 bases, with 18 bases separating them. This CDR3 spans 15 amino acids. The CDR3 region has the DNA TGTGCCTGGGGCAGGGGGGAATTAAGGACAGATACGCAGTATTTT. Its translation is CAWGRGELRTDTQYF.

The CDR3: CASSQAQGTASNYGYTF. In nucleotides, the CDR3 is TGCGCCAGCAGCCAAGCCCAGGGAACTGCCTCTAACTATGGCTACACCTTC. The gene calls are TRBV4-1 and TRBJ1-2, with a possible D match to TRBD1 (5 bases). Germline CDR1 reads MGHRA; CDR2 reads YSYEKL. Between the trimmed V and J ends, which lost 1 base and 0 bases, there was a span of 15 bases. CDR3 size: 17 residues.

The chain couples TRBV13 to TRBJ2-7; 9 nucleotides match TRBD1. Losses at the gene ends were 6 bases for V and 3 bases for J; bases not matched to a gene: 9. The CDR3 spans 15 residues. The germline gives CDR1 PRHDT, CDR2 FYEKMQ (reference sequence). CDR3 sequence: CASRPYPTGGYEQYF. The CDR3 DNA reads TGTGCCAGCAGACCTTACCCGACAGGGGGCTACGAGCAGTACTTC.

V usage is TRBV10-3 and J usage is TRBJ1-6; maybe TRBD1 (6 bases). Trimming took off 5 bases at V and 13 bases at J, with 18 bases between the two ends. Germline V gene data show CDR1 as ENHRY and CDR2 as SYGVKD. This CDR3 has 14 residues. Here the CDR3 DNA reads TGTGCCATCAGTTCCGCGGGGGCCGGCGGGCCCCTCCACTTT. Protein: CAISSAGAGGPLHF.

This chain links TRBV4-1 with TRBJ2-7; possibly TRBD1 for D (5 bases). V lost 0 bases and J lost 6, with 12 bases in between. The germline V gene encodes CDR1 MGHRA and CDR2 YSYEKL. The CDR3 extends over 14 amino acids. CDR3 sequence reads: CASSQDPVRAEQYF. The DNA of the CDR3 is TGCGCCAGCAGCCAAGATCCGGTCAGGGCCGAGCAGTACTTC.

Worth noting for this clone: Additional DNA sequences in this sample encode the identical CDR3. The V gene is TRBV5-4, the J gene TRBJ1-1; no clear D gene. This CDR3 is 14 amino acids long. Deletions cut 2 bases from V and 1 base from J, with 9 bases between. Germline V gives CDR1 SGHNT, CDR2 YYREEE (reference sequence). The CDR3 DNA sequence: TGTGCCAGCAGCTTTTCGGGTAGGAACACTGAAGCTTTCTTT. Amino acid sequence: CASSFSGRNTEAFF.

The chain is built from TRBV7-8 and TRBJ1-5; D gene ambiguous. V was clipped by 5 bases and J by 4 bases, with 15 bases between them. Germline-derived CDR1 and CDR2 are SGHVS and FQNEAQ. This CDR3 spans 15 amino acids. CDR3 loop: CASSALDIANQPQHF. The CDR3 coding sequence is TGTGCCAGCAGCGCCTTGGATATAGCAAATCAGCCCCAGCATTTT.

The V call is TRBV19, the J call TRBJ1-2, with D tentatively TRBD1 (5 bases). The germline V gene has CDR1 LNHDA and CDR2 SQIVND (reference sequence). There are 16 residues in the CDR3. V was trimmed by 6 bases and J by 1 base, leaving 18 bases between them. The CDR3, as DNA: TGTGCCAGTAGACTACAGGTCGAGACGGGTAACTATGGCTACACCTTC. The encoded protein is CASRLQVETGNYGYTF.

The V call is TRBV6-5, the J call TRBJ2-1; TRBD1 agrees at 7 bases. The V gene end was trimmed by 4 bases and the J gene end by 7 bases; junction bases not matched to a gene: 7. The CDR3 extends over 14 amino acids. Per the germline V gene, CDR1 is MNHEY and CDR2 is SVGAGI. CDR3 coding DNA: TGTGCCAGCAGTTGGGCCCAACAGGGGAATGAGCAGTTCTTC. Its protein is CASSWAQQGNEQFF.

The rearrangement links TRBV4-3 to TRBJ2-3; a possible D gene is TRBD1 (6 bases). CDR3 length equals 16 residues. V lost 1 base to trimming and J lost 0 bases, with 11 bases between them. Germline-derived CDR1 and CDR2 are LGHNA and YSLEER. The CDR3 bases are TGCGCCAGCAGCCAAGGGGGGCCAGGGAGCACAGATACGCAGTATTTT. Protein product: CASSQGGPGSTDTQYF.

The genes are TRBV5-6 and TRBJ1-5, with D possibly TRBD1 on 5 matching bases. The CDR3 runs 13 residues. Germline CDR1 is SGHDT and CDR2 is YYEEEE. V was trimmed by 1 base and J by 7 bases, leaving 9 bases between them. The DNA for the CDR3 is TGTGCCAGCAGCTTGAAGGGGATGCAGCCCCAGCATTTT. It is translated as CASSLKGMQPQHF. Based on the CDR3 plus reference TRBV5-6 and TRBJ1-5, the full variable domain is DAGVTQSPTHLIKTRGQQVTLRCSPKSGHDTVSWYQQALGQGPQFIFQYYEEEERQRGNFPDRFSGHQFPNYSSELNVNALLLGDSALYLCASSLKGMQPQHFGDGTRLSIL.

This clone has a handful of counts. This chain connects TRBV5-1 to TRBJ2-7; weak D call: TRBD2 (5 bases). Germline V gene lookup returns CDR1 SGHRS and CDR2 YFSETQ. This CDR3 has 14 amino acids. Trimming removed 4 bases from V and 0 bases from J, with 11 bases in between. The CDR3 DNA follows: TGCGCCAGCAGCGGTCGGGGAAACTCCTACGAGCAGTACTTC. Its translation: CASSGRGNSYEQYF.

The chain uses TRBV9 and TRBJ2-1; weak D call: TRBD2 (5 bases). CDR1 and CDR2 (germline): SGDLS, YYNGEE. The length of the CDR3 is 15 residues. V shed 4 bases and J shed 0 bases, with 11 bases lying between them. CDR3 DNA sequence: TGTGCCAGCAGCTCCTCGGGGAGCTCCTACAATGAGCAGTTCTTC. Translating it yields CASSSSGSSYNEQFF. Variable domain in full (rest from reference TRBV9 and TRBJ2-1): DSGVTQTPKHLITATGQRVTLRCSPRSGDLSVYWYQQSLDQGLQFLIQYYNGEERAKGNILERFSAQQFPDLHSELNLSSLELGDSALYFCASSSSGSSYNEQFFGPGTRLTVL.

The J gene is TRBJ2-5, the V gene TRBV2; 8 bases fit TRBD2. Germline V gene sequence: CDR1 SNHLY, CDR2 FYNNEI. The V segment lost 8 bases and the J segment 5 bases; nucleotides outside the gene matches: 10. This CDR3 spans 14 amino acids. The CDR3 DNA is TGTGCCAGCGGACACGGGGGGGCCAGGGAGACCCAGTACTTC. This gives the protein CASGHGGARETQYF.

This clone was detected only once. CDR3 protein: CASKLRAGAPSTGELFF. CDR3 in DNA: TGCGCCAGCAAACTAAGGGCGGGGGCCCCGAGCACCGGGGAGCTGTTTTTT. The chain links TRBV5-1 to TRBJ2-2, with D maybe TRBD2 (7 bases). Looked up from germline, CDR1 is SGHRS and CDR2 is YFSETQ. There are 17 residues in the CDR3. The ends were cut back, 6 bases at V and 4 bases at J, with 22 bases in the middle.

The gene calls are TRBV7-2 and TRBJ2-7; a possible D gene is TRBD2 (5 bases). V was cut by 5 bases and J by 0 bases, with 20 bases left in between. CDR1 is SGHTA, CDR2 FQGNSA, per germline. This CDR3 contains 17 residues. The CDR3 coding sequence is TGTGCCAGCAGCCGAGACCTAAGCGGCGGCGGCTCCTACGAGCAGTACTTC. This codes for CASSRDLSGGGSYEQYF.